This T cell receptor (beta chain) was recovered during a study of sequential checkpoint blockade in melanoma. General study results and limits: Response in arm A was associated with pretreatment TIL clonality. Patients with week-13 increases in T-cell fraction and clonality benefited about 30 times more often.

The CDR3 totals 14 residues. Unmatched junction bases numbered 4, after V lost 2 bases and J lost 2 bases. CDR1 is GTSNPN and CDR2 is SVGIG in the germline V gene (reference sequence). Sample treatment: randomized to nivolumab then ipilimumab (arm A) or the reverse (arm B). Using immunoSEQ multiplex PCR, the repertoire was profiled, and TCRdb retains in-frame clones only, with some absent. The sample lists about 7,200 clones; roughly 20% were seen once. In its sample, this clone was seen a few times. The target antigen is unknown. The TCR was taken from a human donor with melanoma. The specimen was tumor tissue (inferred from file names), collected from a patient given nivolumab and ipilimumab in sequence. The chain has TRBV30 and TRBJ1-1; 8 nucleotides line up with TRBD1. The CDR3 loop is CAWSTGQGNTEAFF. CDR3 in DNA: TGTGCCTGGAGTACCGGACAGGGAAACACTGAAGCTTTCTTT.